This entry features one TCR beta chain sequence. No antigen is known for it. The data originate from a study of T cell responses to AZD1222 COVID-19 vaccine. Study-wide points: Along spike, vaccine-associated CD4 TCRs were found throughout, with dominance at 160-218 and 743-854.

Using immunoSEQ multiplex PCR, the repertoire was profiled, and TCRdb retains in-frame clones only, with some absent. The sample consists of tens of thousands of clones, approximately 91% of them appearing once. CDR3 length: 12 amino acids. From germline, CDR1 is MDHEN and CDR2 SYDVKM. V was shortened by 7 bases and J by 11 bases, with 12 bases between the two germline ends. The receptor's source is an adult in good health. The chain uses TRBV28 and TRBJ1-6; D is unresolved. Source: peripheral blood, taken on day 0 of AZD1222 vaccination. The DNA of the CDR3 is TGTGCCAGCACCGATGCGGCTACACCCCTCCACTTT. Its translation: CASTDAATPLHF.